This is a list of T cell receptor beta chains from one sample in a study of OX40 agonist ivuxolimab in advanced cancers. Generated by immunoSEQ multiplex PCR, the TCRdb table keeps only in-frame clones and is missing some. Of 40,000 to 60,000 clones listed, about 90% were seen once; the top ten hold around 48%. The sequencing here drew on CD4+ or CD8+ T cells sorted from blood, taken in a trial of the OX40 agonist ivuxolimab. The receptors stem from an adult with an advanced solid tumor such as melanoma, head and neck, liver or kidney cancer. CDR3s include the opening cysteine and the closing phenylalanine or tryptophan. D genes are given only for firm matches. Where a row states a size, it is once, few, many or the class of an expanded clone; other rows omit it.

cdr3_aa	cdr3_nt	clone_size	d_call	v_call	j_call
CSATGDGYTF	TGCAGTGCCACAGGGGATGGCTACACCTTC	few	TRBD1	TRBV20-1	TRBJ1-2
CASSFEGAGGYTF	TGTGCCAGCAGCTTCGAAGGGGCTGGTGGCTACACCTTC	.	.	TRBV7-9	TRBJ1-2
CASSEDETAYSGNTIYF	TGTGCCAGCAGTGAAGATGAGACAGCCTACTCTGGAAACACCATATATTTT	.	.	TRBV6-1	TRBJ1-3
CASTPGQGAPYTGELFF	TGTGCCAGCACGCCGGGACAGGGGGCCCCATACACCGGGGAGCTGTTTTTT	.	TRBD1	TRBV2	TRBJ2-2
CASSIRMTEATNEKLFF	TGTGCCAGTAGTATCCGTATGACGGAAGCAACTAATGAAAAACTGTTTTTT	.	.	TRBV19	TRBJ1-4
CAGRPSGSYEQYF	TGCGCCGGCCGACCCTCGGGTTCCTACGAGCAGTACTTC	.	.	TRBV10-1	TRBJ2-7
CASSFDEEREQPQHF	TGTGCCAGCAGCTTTGACGAAGAGCGGGAACAGCCCCAGCATTTT	.	.	TRBV7-2	TRBJ1-5
CASSLVLAGNNEQFF	TGTGCCAGCAGCTTAGTACTAGCGGGGAACAATGAGCAGTTCTTC	.	TRBD2	TRBV7-2	TRBJ2-1
CAWSYGGVPYNEQFF	TGTGCCTGGAGCTATGGCGGGGTACCCTACAATGAGCAGTTCTTC	.	.	TRBV30	TRBJ2-1
CASSQDAGGLGSETQYF	TGCGCCAGCAGCCAAGACGCAGGGGGCTTAGGGTCAGAGACCCAGTACTTC	.	TRBD1	TRBV4-3	TRBJ2-5
CASSQDARGSAKNIQYF	TGCGCCAGCAGCCAAGATGCCAGGGGGTCTGCCAAAAACATTCAGTACTTC	.	TRBD1	TRBV4-3	TRBJ2-4
CASSYSRGGGEQYF	TGTGCCAGCAGTTACTCTCGCGGGGGGGGCGAGCAGTACTTC	few	TRBD2	TRBV6-6	TRBJ2-7
CSVEPEEETQYF	TGCAGCGTTGAACCCGAAGAAGAGACCCAGTACTTC	.	.	TRBV29-1	TRBJ2-5
CASSLGLKQYF	TGTGCCAGCAGTTTAGGACTAAAGCAGTACTTC	.	.	TRBV27	TRBJ2-7
CASSLKQGPNEKLFF	TGTGCCAGCAGCTTAAAACAGGGGCCGAATGAAAAACTGTTTTTT	.	TRBD1	TRBV7-9	TRBJ1-4
CASHYNEQFF	TGTGCCAGTCACTACAATGAGCAGTTCTTC	.	.	TRBV7-9	TRBJ2-1
CASRVTGGRSYGYTF	TGTGCCAGCAGGGTAACAGGTGGAAGGAGCTATGGCTACACCTTC	few	.	TRBV28	TRBJ1-2
CAWSAPRGDQPQHF	TGTGCCTGGAGTGCCCCCCGGGGAGATCAGCCCCAGCATTTT	.	.	TRBV30	TRBJ1-5
CASSISGLGETQYF	TGTGCCAGCAGCATATCAGGGCTCGGAGAGACCCAGTACTTC	.	.	TRBV9	TRBJ2-5
CASSYLLGGSGTDTQYF	TGTGCCAGCAGTTACCTCCTCGGGGGGTCCGGCACAGATACGCAGTATTTT	.	TRBD2	TRBV27	TRBJ2-3
CASSQDYTGSYNEQFF	TGTGCCAGCAGCCAAGATTATACAGGGTCCTACAATGAGCAGTTCTTC	.	.	TRBV14	TRBJ2-1
CASSVGGTHSPLHF	TGTGCCAGCAGCGTGGGAGGGACACATTCACCCCTCCACTTT	.	.	TRBV9	TRBJ1-6
CASSQARTLMETQYF	TGCGCCAGCAGCCAAGCTCGGACACTAATGGAGACCCAGTACTTC	.	.	TRBV4-3	TRBJ2-5
CASSLHYNEQFF	TGCGCCAGCAGCCTTCACTACAATGAGCAGTTCTTC	.	.	TRBV4-1	TRBJ2-1
CASRLSGNQPQHF	TGTGCCAGCAGGCTTTCGGGCAATCAGCCCCAGCATTTT	.	.	TRBV2	TRBJ1-5
CASTETGSYGYTF	TGTGCCAGCACGGAGACAGGGAGCTATGGCTACACCTTC	.	TRBD1	TRBV6-5	TRBJ1-2
CASSSLSGGKYEQYF	TGTGCCAGCAGCTCACTGTCGGGGGGCAAATACGAGCAGTACTTC	.	.	TRBV7-6	TRBJ2-7
CASSLVYRLPPSSYNEQFF	TGTGCCAGCAGCTTGGTTTACCGGTTACCACCCTCCTCCTACAATGAGCAGTTCTTC	.	.	TRBV5-8	TRBJ2-1
CASLDRGPAQYF	TGCGCCAGCTTAGACAGGGGGCCGGCGCAGTATTTT	.	TRBD1	TRBV10-1	TRBJ2-3
CASGRDGNTIYF	TGTGCCAGCGGCAGGGATGGAAACACCATATATTTT	.	.	TRBV9	TRBJ1-3